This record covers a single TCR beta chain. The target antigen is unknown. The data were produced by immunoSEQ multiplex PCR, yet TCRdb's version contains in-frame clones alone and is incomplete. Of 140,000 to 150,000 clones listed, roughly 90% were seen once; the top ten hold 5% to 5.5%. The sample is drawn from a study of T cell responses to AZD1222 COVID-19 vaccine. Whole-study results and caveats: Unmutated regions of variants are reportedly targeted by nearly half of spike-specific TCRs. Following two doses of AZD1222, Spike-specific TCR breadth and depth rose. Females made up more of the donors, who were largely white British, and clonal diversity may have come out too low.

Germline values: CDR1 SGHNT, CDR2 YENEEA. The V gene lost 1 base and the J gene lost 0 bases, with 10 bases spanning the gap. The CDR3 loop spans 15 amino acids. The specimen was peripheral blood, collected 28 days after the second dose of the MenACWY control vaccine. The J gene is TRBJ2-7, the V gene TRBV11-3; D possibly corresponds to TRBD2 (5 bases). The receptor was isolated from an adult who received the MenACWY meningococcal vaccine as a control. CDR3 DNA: TGTGCCAGCAGCTTAGCCCGGGATCACTCCTACGAGCAGTACTTC. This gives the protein CASSLARDHSYEQYF.